This TCR beta chain was found in a study of OX40 agonist ivuxolimab in advanced cancers. Study-level results: Undetermined was the antigen specificity of the expanded peripheral T cells.

As for this clone: What it recognizes is unknown.

The data were produced by immunoSEQ multiplex PCR, yet TCRdb's version contains in-frame clones alone and is incomplete. The repertoire has about 110,000 clones, roughly 89% of them found once; the top ten carry less than 0.35%. V trimming: 5 bases; J trimming: 5 bases; junction bases outside the gene matches: 6. The CDR3 consists of 16 residues. Germline CDR1 and CDR2: SGHTA and FQGTGA. This TCR came from an adult with an advanced solid tumor such as melanoma, head and neck, liver or kidney cancer. V gene TRBV7-3 combines with J gene TRBJ2-5; TRBD2 aligns across 15 bases. The material sequenced was CD4+ or CD8+ T cells sorted from blood, taken in a trial of the OX40 agonist ivuxolimab. The CDR3 here is CASSVGLAGGLETQYF. The DNA of the CDR3 is TGTGCCAGCAGCGTCGGACTAGCGGGGGGGTTGGAGACCCAGTACTTC.